This record concerns one T cell receptor beta chain sequence. The CDR3 spans 15 residues. Between the trimmed V and J ends, which lost 1 base and 0 bases, there was a span of 4 bases. The V gene's germline CDR1 is MGHRA and CDR2 YSYEKL. Repertoires were generated with immunoSEQ multiplex PCR, while TCRdb's copy carries only in-frame clones and drops some. The repertoire includes fewer than 100,000 clones, roughly 93% of them detected once, and around 0.35% sits in the top ten. This sample was included in a study of OX40 agonist ivuxolimab in advanced cancers. The sequence derives from an adult with an advanced solid tumor such as melanoma, head and neck, liver or kidney cancer. The material was CD4+ or CD8+ T cells sorted from blood, obtained in a trial of the OX40 agonist ivuxolimab. V is TRBV4-1 and J is TRBJ2-6, with D hard to call. For the CDR3, the DNA is TGCGCCAGCAGCCAAGCCAGCTCTGGGGCCAACGTCCTGACTTTC. It encodes CASSQASSGANVLTF.